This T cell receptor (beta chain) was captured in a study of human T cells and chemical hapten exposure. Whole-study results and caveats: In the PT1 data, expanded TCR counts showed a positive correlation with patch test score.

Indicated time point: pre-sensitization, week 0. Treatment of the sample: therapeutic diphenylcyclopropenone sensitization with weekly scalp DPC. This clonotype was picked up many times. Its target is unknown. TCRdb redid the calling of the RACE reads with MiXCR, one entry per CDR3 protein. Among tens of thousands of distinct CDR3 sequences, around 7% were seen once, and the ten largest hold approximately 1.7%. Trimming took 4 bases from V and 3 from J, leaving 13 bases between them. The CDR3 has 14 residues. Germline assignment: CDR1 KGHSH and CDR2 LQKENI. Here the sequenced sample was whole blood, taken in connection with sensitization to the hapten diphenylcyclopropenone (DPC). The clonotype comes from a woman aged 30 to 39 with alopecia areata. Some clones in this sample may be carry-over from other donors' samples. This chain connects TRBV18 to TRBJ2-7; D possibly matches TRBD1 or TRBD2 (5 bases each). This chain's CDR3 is CASSQGAAGYEQYF. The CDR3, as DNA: TGTGCCAGCTCACAAGGGGCGGCGGGCTACGAGCAGTACTTC.